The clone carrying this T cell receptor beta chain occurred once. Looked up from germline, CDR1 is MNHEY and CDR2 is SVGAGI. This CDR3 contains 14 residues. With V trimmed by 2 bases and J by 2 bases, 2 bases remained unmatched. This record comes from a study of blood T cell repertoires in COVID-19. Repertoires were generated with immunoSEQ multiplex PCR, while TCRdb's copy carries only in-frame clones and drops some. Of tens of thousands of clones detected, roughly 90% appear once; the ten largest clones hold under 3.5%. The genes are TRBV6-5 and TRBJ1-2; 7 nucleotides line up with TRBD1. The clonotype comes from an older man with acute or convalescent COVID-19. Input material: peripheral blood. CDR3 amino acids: CASSYPGQNYGYTF. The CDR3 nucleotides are TGTGCCAGCAGTTACCCGGGACAGAACTATGGCTACACCTTC.